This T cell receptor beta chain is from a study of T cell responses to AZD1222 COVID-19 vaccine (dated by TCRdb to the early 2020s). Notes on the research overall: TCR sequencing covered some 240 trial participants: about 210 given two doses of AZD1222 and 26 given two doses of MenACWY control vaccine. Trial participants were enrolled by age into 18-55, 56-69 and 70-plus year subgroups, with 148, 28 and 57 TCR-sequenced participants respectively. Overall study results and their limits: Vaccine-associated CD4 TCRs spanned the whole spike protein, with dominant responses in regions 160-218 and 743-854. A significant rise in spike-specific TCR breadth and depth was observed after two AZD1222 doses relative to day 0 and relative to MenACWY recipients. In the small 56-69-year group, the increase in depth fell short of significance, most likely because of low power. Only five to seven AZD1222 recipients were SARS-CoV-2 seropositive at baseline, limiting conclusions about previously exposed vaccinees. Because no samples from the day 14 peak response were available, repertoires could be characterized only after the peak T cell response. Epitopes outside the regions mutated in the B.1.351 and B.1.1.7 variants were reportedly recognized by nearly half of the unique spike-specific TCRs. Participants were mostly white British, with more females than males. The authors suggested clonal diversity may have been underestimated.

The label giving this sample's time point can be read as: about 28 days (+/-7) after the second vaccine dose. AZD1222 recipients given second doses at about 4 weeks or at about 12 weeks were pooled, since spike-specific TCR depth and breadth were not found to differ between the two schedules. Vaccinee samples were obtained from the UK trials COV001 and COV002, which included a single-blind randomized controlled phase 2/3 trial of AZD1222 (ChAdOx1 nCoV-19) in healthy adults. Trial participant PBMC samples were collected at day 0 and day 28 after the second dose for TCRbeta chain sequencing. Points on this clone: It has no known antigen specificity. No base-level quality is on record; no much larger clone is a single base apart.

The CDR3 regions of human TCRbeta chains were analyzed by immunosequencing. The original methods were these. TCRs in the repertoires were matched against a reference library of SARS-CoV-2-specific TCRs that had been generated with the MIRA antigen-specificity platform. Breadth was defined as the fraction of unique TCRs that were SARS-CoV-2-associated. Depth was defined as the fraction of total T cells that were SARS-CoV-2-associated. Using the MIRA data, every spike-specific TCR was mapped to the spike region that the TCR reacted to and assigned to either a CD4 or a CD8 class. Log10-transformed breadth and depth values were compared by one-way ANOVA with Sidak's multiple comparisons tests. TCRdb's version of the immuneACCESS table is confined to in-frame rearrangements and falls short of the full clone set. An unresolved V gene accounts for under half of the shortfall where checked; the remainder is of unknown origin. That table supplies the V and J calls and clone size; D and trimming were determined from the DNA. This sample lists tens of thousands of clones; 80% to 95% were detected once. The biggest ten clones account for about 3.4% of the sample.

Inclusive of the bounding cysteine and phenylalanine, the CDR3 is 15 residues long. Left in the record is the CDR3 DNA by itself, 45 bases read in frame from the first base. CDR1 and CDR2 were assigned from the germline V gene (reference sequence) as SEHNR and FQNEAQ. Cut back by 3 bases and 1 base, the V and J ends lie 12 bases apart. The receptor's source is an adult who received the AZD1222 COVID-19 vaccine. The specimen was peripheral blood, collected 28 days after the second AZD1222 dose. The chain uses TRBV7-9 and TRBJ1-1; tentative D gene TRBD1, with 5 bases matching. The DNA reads TGTGCCAGCAGCTTCACAGGAGCTCCGAACACTGAAGCTTTCTTT. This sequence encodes CASSFTGAPNTEAFF.